The rows below give T cell receptor beta chains drawn from one sample of a study of CD8 T cells in ankylosing spondylitis. TCRdb itself ran the 5' RACE reads through MiXCR, one entry per CDR3 protein. There are 300,000 to 400,000 distinct CDR3 sequences in the sample; approximately 20% occur only once, and under 15% lies in the top ten. What was sequenced was blood, either unsorted or a sorted T cell fraction (not recorded which). Source of these receptors: a male donor with ankylosing spondylitis or in good health (not recorded which). The CDR3 runs from the conserved cysteine through the conserved F or W. The order of the fields is D gene, clone size, J gene, V gene, CDR3 DNA, CDR3 protein. A D gene is named only where the DNA matches it firmly. Some rows have no size entry. The others give once, few or many, or a class for an expanded clone.

TRBD1	.	TRBJ1-1	TRBV7-9	TGTGCCAGCAGCTTGGACAGGGGGCATTACACTGAAGCTTTCTTT	CASSLDRGHYTEAFF
.	few	TRBJ2-1	TRBV5-6	TGTGCCAGCAGCTTGGGTACCAATGAGCAGTTCTTC	CASSLGTNEQFF
.	few	TRBJ2-7	TRBV10-3	TGTGCCACCTGGGGAGGACCCTACGAGCAGTACTTC	CATWGGPYEQYF
.	.	TRBJ2-7	TRBV29-1	TGCAGCGTTGAAATAGGGCAGGGAAATTCCTACGAGCAGTACTTC	CSVEIGQGNSYEQYF
TRBD1	.	TRBJ2-3	TRBV10-1	TGCGCCAGCAGTAAACGACAGGGCTATACAGATACGCAGTATTTT	CASSKRQGYTDTQYF
.	.	TRBJ2-3	TRBV12-3/TRBV12-4	TGTGCCAGCAGCTGGGTTAGCACAGATACGCAGTATTTT	CASSWVSTDTQYF
.	few	TRBJ2-7	TRBV28	TGTGCCAGCAGTCCGGCGGGACGGCGGTACGAGCAGTACTTC	CASSPAGRRYEQYF
TRBD1	.	TRBJ2-5	TRBV6-5	TGTGCCAGCAGTTTGTGGACAGGGATCCAAGAGACCCAGTACTTC	CASSLWTGIQETQYF
.	many	TRBJ2-7	TRBV29-1	TGCAGCGTTGAAGGAGTAGGGCCCTCCGAGCAGTACTTC	CSVEGVGPSEQYF
.	few	TRBJ2-3	TRBV4-2	TGTGCCAGCAGCCAGGGGAGCAACACAGATACGCAGTATTTT	CASSQGSNTDTQYF
.	.	TRBJ2-5	TRBV7-8	TGTGCCAGCAGCCGACGTACCGGACAGCAAGAGACCCAGTACTTC	CASSRRTGQQETQYF
.	.	TRBJ2-5	TRBV23-1	TGCGCCAGCAGTCAATCGGGGGGAGAGACCCAGTACTTC	CASSQSGGETQYF
TRBD2	few	TRBJ2-7	TRBV2	TGTGCCAGCAGTTCCGCTCTAGCGGGGCAACCCTACGAGCAGTACTTC	CASSSALAGQPYEQYF
.	.	TRBJ2-2	TRBV12-3/TRBV12-4	TGTGCCAGCAGTTTGCTCATTGGGACCGGGGAGCTGTTTTTT	CASSLLIGTGELFF
.	.	TRBJ1-3	TRBV6-1	TGTGCCAGCAGTCCGGACAGTTATAACTCTGGAAACACCATATATTTT	CASSPDSYNSGNTIYF
TRBD1	once	TRBJ1-2	TRBV25-1	TGTGCCAGCAGCAGGGGGGCGTGGGATGGCTACACCTTC	CASSRGAWDGYTF
.	.	TRBJ2-1	TRBV19	TGTGCCAGTAGTATGGCCCCGACAGGACCCTACAATGAGCAGTTCTTC	CASSMAPTGPYNEQFF
.	.	TRBJ2-7	TRBV5-6	TGTGCCAGCAGCCCTGGGTGGAGTGCCTACGAGCAGTACTTC	CASSPGWSAYEQYF
TRBD2	few	TRBJ2-1	TRBV5-1	TGCGCCAGCAGCCCAGGACTAGCGGGGGGGCTGTACAATGAGCAGTTCTTC	CASSPGLAGGLYNEQFF
TRBD2	few	TRBJ2-1	TRBV29-1	TGCAGCGTGCGTCGACTAGCGGGGGGGCGGAATGAGCAGTTCTTC	CSVRRLAGGRNEQFF
.	few	TRBJ2-1	TRBV29-1	TGCAGCGTTGCTAGCGTTGATTACAATGAGCAGTTCTTC	CSVASVDYNEQFF
.	.	TRBJ2-2	TRBV12-3/TRBV12-4	TGTGCCAGCAGTTTCGTTATTGGGCAGAGGGAGCTGTTTTTT	CASSFVIGQRELFF
.	few	TRBJ2-3	TRBV29-1	TGCAGCGGGCTCCTCCATGGGGGGACCAGCACAGATACGCAGTATTTT	CSGLLHGGTSTDTQYF
.	.	TRBJ1-2	TRBV28	TGTGCCAGCAGGGCGGGAAGCCAAACAAGCGGCTACACCTTC	CASRAGSQTSGYTF
TRBD1	.	TRBJ2-5	TRBV20-1	TGCAGTGCTAGCCCAGACAGGGGGCTGGTAGAGACCCAGTACTTC	CSASPDRGLVETQYF
.	.	TRBJ1-2	TRBV9	TGTGCCAGCAGCCCCCGGGAGGGCCCGGGGGATGGCTACACCTTC	CASSPREGPGDGYTF
.	.	TRBJ2-7	TRBV5-1	TGCGCCAGCGCTGCCCAGGGGATTGATTACGAGCAGTACTTC	CASAAQGIDYEQYF
TRBD2	.	TRBJ2-3	TRBV6-1	TGTGCCAGCAGTGAAACTAGCGGGGATGGTACAGATACGCAGTATTTT	CASSETSGDGTDTQYF
TRBD2	few	TRBJ2-7	TRBV27	TGTGCCAGCGCGCCGGGGACTAGCGGCTCCTACGAGCAGTACTTC	CASAPGTSGSYEQYF
.	few	TRBJ2-1	TRBV7-3	TGTGCCAGCAGCGAGGACGGTGAGCAGTTCTTC	CASSEDGEQFF
.	few	TRBJ1-6	TRBV12-3/TRBV12-4	TGTGCCAGCAGCTTTGCAATTGAGTCACCCCTCCACTTT	CASSFAIESPLHF
.	.	TRBJ2-2	TRBV6-5	TGTGCCAGCAGTTACTCGTCGACCACCGCGAACACCGGGGAGCTGTTTTTT	CASSYSSTTANTGELFF
.	many	TRBJ2-7	TRBV29-1	TGCAGCGTCACGGACCTCAAAGCCTCCTACGAGCAGTACTTC	CSVTDLKASYEQYF